A selection of T cell receptor beta chains follows, all from one sample in a study of cytomegalovirus exposure and HLA in healthy donors. Measured with immunoSEQ multiplex PCR; TCRdb has only the in-frame clones, and not every one. This sample has about 120,000 clones, with 77% found just once. Sequenced input: PBMCs. The receptors stem from a man aged 40-55 years in good health and CMV-seropositive. Each CDR3 is given with its conserved first and last residue. Each record gives: D gene, V gene, J gene, clone size, CDR3 DNA, CDR3 protein. D genes are given only for firm matches. A clone size is listed for some rows: how often the clone was seen (once, few, many), or a class if it is expanded.

-	TRBV2	TRBJ2-7	-	TGTGCCAGCAGTGAGAGCAGGGGAGCCTACGAGCAGTACTTC	CASSESRGAYEQYF
-	TRBV2	TRBJ2-1	-	TGTGCCAGCATAGCACTAGCCTACAATGAGCAGTTCTTC	CASIALAYNEQFF
TRBD1	TRBV29-1	TRBJ2-5	-	TGCAGCGTTGAGGCCGGGACAGGGAGGACCCAGTACTTC	CSVEAGTGRTQYF
-	TRBV6-5	TRBJ2-1	-	TGTGCCAGCAGTCCCCGGGATGAGAGCTACAATGAGCAGTTCTTC	CASSPRDESYNEQFF
TRBD1	TRBV27	TRBJ2-6	-	TGTGCCAGCAGTTTTGGGACAGGGGTCTACTCTGGGGCCAACGTCCTGACTTTC	CASSFGTGVYSGANVLTF
-	TRBV5-1	TRBJ2-2	-	TGCGCCAGCAGCCGGGCGGGACAGTCGAACACCGGGGAGCTGTTTTTT	CASSRAGQSNTGELFF
-	TRBV6-5	TRBJ2-1	-	TGTGCCAGCACTACCGGGTACAATGAGCAGTTCTTC	CASTTGYNEQFF
-	TRBV5-4	TRBJ1-1	-	TGCGCCAGCAGCCAAAAAAAGTTGGGGGGAGTTCGGACTGAAGCTTTCTTT	CASSQKKLGGVRTEAFF
-	TRBV5-1	TRBJ2-1	-	TGCGCCAGCAGCCCGAGGGCAGGACGCTACAATGAGCAGTTCTTC	CASSPRAGRYNEQFF
TRBD1	TRBV28	TRBJ2-2	-	TGTGCCAGCAGTTTGGGACAGGGGGTTACCGGGGAGCTGTTTTTT	CASSLGQGVTGELFF
-	TRBV7-9	TRBJ2-7	-	TGTGCCAGCAGCTTAGCAGGGGCATACGAGCAGTACTTC	CASSLAGAYEQYF
TRBD1	TRBV5-4	TRBJ1-4	-	TGTGCCAGCAGCTTGGATACCGGGACAGGGGAGAAACTGTTTTTT	CASSLDTGTGEKLFF
-	TRBV7-2	TRBJ1-5	-	TGTGCCAGCAGCTCGGACTTCAATCAGCCCCAGCATTTT	CASSSDFNQPQHF
-	TRBV5-1	TRBJ1-4	once	TGCGCCAGCAGCGCCACATCCACGGGTGAAAAACTGTTTTTT	CASSATSTGEKLFF
TRBD1	TRBV23-1	TRBJ1-5	once	TGCGCCAGCAGTCCCTTGGACAGGGGCCCCGGGTATAGCAATCAGCCCCAGCATTTT	CASSPLDRGPGYSNQPQHF
TRBD1	TRBV7-3	TRBJ2-7	-	TGTGCCAGCAGCTTGGACAGGGGCTACGAGCAGTACTTC	CASSLDRGYEQYF
-	TRBV10-2	TRBJ1-5	-	TGCGCCAGCAGGGTCGGGGATAGCAATCAGCCCCAGCATTTT	CASRVGDSNQPQHF
-	TRBV5-1	TRBJ1-2	-	TGCGCCGGCAGCTCGTCTACTGCTTACACCTTC	CAGSSSTAYTF
-	TRBV5-1	TRBJ2-4	-	TGCGCCAGCAGCTTAGCAGGGTCCAAAAACATTCAGTACTTC	CASSLAGSKNIQYF
TRBD1	TRBV28	TRBJ1-6	-	TGTGCCAGCAGACCCAAACTGACAGGGGGCCTACCCCTCCACTTT	CASRPKLTGGLPLHF
-	TRBV18	TRBJ2-5	-	TGTGCCAGCTCATCGGGGACACAATATCAAGAGACCCAGTACTTC	CASSSGTQYQETQYF
TRBD1	TRBV7-8	TRBJ2-1	-	TGTGCCAGCAGCTTAGACGGGACAGGATACAATGAGCAGTTCTTC	CASSLDGTGYNEQFF